One sample yielded the 29 T cell receptor beta chains listed below, sequenced in a study of CD8 T cells in ankylosing spondylitis (dated by TCRdb to between 2016 and 2019). Libraries were made using 5' RACE. Instrument on record: Illumina HiSeq 2500. In-frame beta chains were kept once TCRdb had trimmed the public reads at Q25 with fastp and called clones with MiXCR. Rows with one shared CDR3 protein collapse into an entry with the most common genes and DNA. Recorded for this sample are tens of thousands of distinct CDR3 sequences; around 2.5% of them occurred a single time. The ten largest clones represent 7.7% of the sample. The sample taken for sequencing was blood, either unsorted or a sorted T cell fraction (not recorded which). These receptors originate from a female donor with ankylosing spondylitis or in good health (not recorded which).

This clonotype was detected many times. V and J are TRBV9 and TRBJ2-3, with a weak D call TRBD1 (6 bases). The germline gives CDR1 SGDLS, CDR2 YYNGEE. The CDR3 runs 15 residues. Trimming left V 0 bases short and J 2 bases short, with 10 bases between. CDR3: CASSVATGNTDTQYF. In DNA form, the CDR3 reads TGTGCCAGCAGCGTAGCCACAGGGAACACAGATACGCAGTATTTT.

V is TRBV9 and J is TRBJ1-2; D gene uncertain. CDR3 length equals 13 residues. V lost 0 bases and J lost 8, with 11 bases in between. CDR1 is SGDLS, CDR2 YYNGEE, per germline. CDR3 amino acids: CASSVDPGYGYTF. In DNA form, the CDR3 reads TGTGCCAGCAGCGTAGATCCGGGTTACGGCTACACCTTC. The whole variable domain, remainder taken from reference TRBV9 and TRBJ1-2, is DSGVTQTPKHLITATGQRVTLRCSPRSGDLSVYWYQQSLDQGLQFLIQYYNGEERAKGNILERFSAQQFPDLHSELNLSSLELGDSALYFCASSVDPGYGYTFGSGTRLTVV.

This clonotype came up a few times. The rearrangement links TRBV9 to TRBJ1-6, with D unresolved. Trimming shortened V by 4 bases and J by 11 bases, and 13 bases separated the two germline ends. Germline CDR1 reads SGDLS; CDR2 reads YYNGEE. The CDR3 has 13 amino acids. Here the CDR3 DNA reads TGTGCCAGCAGCCAAAGTTCAGGAGCACCCCTCCACTTT. Protein: CASSQSSGAPLHF.

This clonotype occurred many times. V gene TRBV9 combines with J gene TRBJ2-2, with D possibly TRBD1 on 5 matching bases. Looked up from germline, CDR1 is SGDLS and CDR2 is YYNGEE. The CDR3 runs to 14 residues. Trimming shortened V by 4 bases and J by 0 bases, and 7 bases separated the two germline ends. CDR3 in amino acids: CASSPTANTGELFF. As DNA, the CDR3 is TGTGCCAGCAGCCCGACAGCGAACACCGGGGAGCTGTTTTTT.

In this sample, this clonotype turned up many times. This chain joins TRBV7-3 and TRBJ2-5, with unresolved D. V gave up 3 bases and J gave up 4 bases, with 12 bases separating them. Germline V gene data show CDR1 as SGHTA and CDR2 as FQGTGA. The CDR3 runs 14 residues. The CDR3 DNA sequence: TGTGCCAGCAGCTTCGTCAAGCGTGGAGAGACCCAGTACTTC. The encoded protein is CASSFVKRGETQYF.

This clonotype was found many times. This chain uses TRBV9 with TRBJ2-2; D not certain. The CDR3 contains 17 residues. Germline values: CDR1 SGDLS, CDR2 YYNGEE. V dropped 3 bases and J dropped 6 bases, with 21 bases sitting between them. The CDR3 bases are TGTGCCAGCAGCGCCCGAGCATCAAACGTCGGGTCCGGGGAGCTGTTTTTT. Translated, it gives CASSARASNVGSGELFF.

The chain joins TRBV14 to TRBJ1-3, with D possibly being TRBD1 (5 bases). Germline V gene data show CDR1 as SGHDN and CDR2 as FVKESK. The CDR3 has 15 residues. Trimming took 4 bases from V and 2 from J, leaving 12 bases between them. The CDR3, as DNA: TGTGCCAGCAGCCTCGAGGGCAGGGCTGGAAACACCATATATTTT. This encodes CASSLEGRAGNTIYF.

This clonotype was seen repeatedly, ten times or more. The chain links TRBV9 to TRBJ2-1, with 9 positions matching TRBD2. In germline, CDR1 is SGDLS, CDR2 YYNGEE. Trimming cost V 3 bases and J 3 bases; bases outside gene matches: 7. CDR3 length equals 16 residues. The CDR3 spells CASSGWTSDNYNEQFF. DNA for the CDR3: TGTGCCAGCAGCGGCTGGACTAGCGACAACTACAATGAGCAGTTCTTC.

At least ten counts were recorded for this clonotype. The CDR3 DNA is TGTGCCAGCAGCGTAGGGGACGGGAGTAGCACAGATACGCAGTATTTT. This gives the protein CASSVGDGSSTDTQYF. The V call is TRBV9, the J call TRBJ2-3, with D tentatively TRBD2 (6 bases). V was clipped by 0 bases and J by 0 bases, with 11 bases between them. The CDR3 totals 16 residues. Germline V gene sequence: CDR1 SGDLS, CDR2 YYNGEE.

This clonotype has ten or more counts. The V gene is TRBV9, the J gene TRBJ2-3, with a possible D match to TRBD2 (6 bases). V was cut by 4 bases and J by 2 bases, with 17 bases left in between. Germline-derived CDR1 and CDR2 are SGDLS and YYNGEE. This CDR3 is built from 16 residues. CDR3 amino acids: CASSPSGTANTDTQYF. The CDR3 region has the DNA TGTGCCAGCAGCCCCTCCGGGACTGCCAACACAGATACGCAGTATTTT.

In its sample, this clonotype was seen many times. V and J are TRBV9 and TRBJ2-5, with TRBD2 matching over 9 bases. The length of the CDR3 is 18 residues. Looked up from germline, CDR1 is SGDLS and CDR2 is YYNGEE. The V gene end was trimmed by 2 bases and the J gene end by 5 bases; junction bases not matched to a gene: 16. The CDR3 here is CASSVGGGSGGMRETQYF. The CDR3 coding sequence is TGTGCCAGCAGCGTTGGAGGTGGCAGCGGGGGGATGAGGGAGACCCAGTACTTC. Full variable domain (rest looked up from reference TRBV9 and TRBJ2-5): DSGVTQTPKHLITATGQRVTLRCSPRSGDLSVYWYQQSLDQGLQFLIQYYNGEERAKGNILERFSAQQFPDLHSELNLSSLELGDSALYFCASSVGGGSGGMRETQYFGPGTRLLVL.

The rearrangement links TRBV9 to TRBJ2-6; D gene ambiguous. This CDR3 has 14 amino acids. V dropped 2 bases and J dropped 2 bases, with 5 bases sitting between them. Germline CDR1 is SGDLS and CDR2 is YYNGEE. The CDR3 nucleotides read TGTGCCAGCAGCGTGGGTGCTGGGGCCAACGTCCTGACTTTC. Translated, it gives CASSVGAGANVLTF.

This clonotype was detected many times. V is TRBV9 and J is TRBJ2-5; D may be TRBD2 (7 bases). CDR1 and CDR2 (germline): SGDLS, YYNGEE. V gave up 4 bases and J gave up 2 bases, with 15 bases separating them. The CDR3 extends over 15 amino acids. In DNA form, the CDR3 reads TGTGCCAGCAGCCTGGGGGGGGGCAGTCAAGAGACCCAGTACTTC. As protein: CASSLGGGSQETQYF. Using reference TRBV9 and TRBJ2-5 for the parts outside the CDR3, the full variable domain is DSGVTQTPKHLITATGQRVTLRCSPRSGDLSVYWYQQSLDQGLQFLIQYYNGEERAKGNILERFSAQQFPDLHSELNLSSLELGDSALYFCASSLGGGSQETQYFGPGTRLLVL.

In this sample, this clonotype turned up many times. The chain combines TRBV9 with TRBJ2-5, with D unresolved. V lost 0 bases to trimming and J lost 0 bases, with 9 bases between them. The germline gives CDR1 SGDLS, CDR2 YYNGEE. CDR3 size: 15 residues. The CDR3 region is CASSVATAYQETQYF. Here the CDR3 DNA reads TGTGCCAGCAGCGTAGCTACGGCGTACCAAGAGACCCAGTACTTC.

This clonotype came up many times. The chain recombines TRBV9 with TRBJ1-2; D is possibly TRBD1 (5 bases). The germline V gene has CDR1 SGDLS and CDR2 YYNGEE. The CDR3 is made up of 16 amino acids. Trimming removed 1 base from V and 1 base from J, with 14 bases in between. The CDR3: CASSVRGTGSNYGYTF. The CDR3 DNA is TGTGCCAGCAGCGTAAGGGGAACCGGGAGTAACTATGGCTACACCTTC.

This clonotype showed up many times. The chain joins TRBV9 to TRBJ1-6; TRBD1 is a possible D gene (6 bases). Germline V gene sequence: CDR1 SGDLS, CDR2 YYNGEE. Trimming stripped 2 bases from V and 6 bases from J, with 12 bases between. This CDR3 is built from 15 residues. The CDR3 DNA reads as TGTGCCAGCAGCGTGGAGGGACATCCTAATTCACCCCTCCACTTT. This sequence encodes CASSVEGHPNSPLHF.

This clonotype has a count of ten or more. V usage is TRBV9 and J usage is TRBJ2-2, with D tentatively TRBD2 (5 bases). The CDR3 consists of 15 residues. CDR1 and CDR2 from the germline V gene are SGDLS and YYNGEE. Trimming cost V 1 base and J 2 bases, with 9 bases left between them. The CDR3 protein is CASSVSRGNTGELFF. The CDR3 DNA reads TGTGCCAGCAGCGTATCCCGGGGTAACACCGGGGAGCTGTTTTTT.

This clonotype was seen many times. This chain connects TRBV9 to TRBJ2-5; D gene uncertain. The CDR3 is made up of 14 amino acids. Germline CDR1 reads SGDLS; CDR2 reads YYNGEE. Trimming removed 0 bases from V and 5 bases from J, with 11 bases in between. The CDR3 coding sequence is TGTGCCAGCAGCGTAGCCCCGGTTGCGGAGACCCAGTACTTC. Its protein product is CASSVAPVAETQYF.

The table lists this clonotype with many counts. This sequence joins TRBV9 and TRBJ2-3; 8 bases agree with TRBD2. CDR1 and CDR2 (germline): SGDLS, YYNGEE. This CDR3 has 15 amino acids. With 4 bases clipped from V and 4 bases from J, the junction kept 8 bases outside the gene matches. The CDR3 sequence is CASSSTAGAPDTQYF. The CDR3, as DNA: TGTGCCAGCAGCTCTACAGCGGGGGCCCCAGATACGCAGTATTTT.

This clonotype has ten or more counts. J is TRBJ2-7 and V is TRBV9; TRBD1 matches 7 bases. Germline loops: CDR1 SGDLS, CDR2 YYNGEE. V was clipped by 0 bases and J by 3 bases; unmatched bases: 6. The CDR3 extends over 15 amino acids. The CDR3 protein is CASSVGTGSNYEQYF. CDR3 coding DNA: TGTGCCAGCAGCGTAGGGACAGGCTCGAACTACGAGCAGTACTTC.

This clonotype came up many times. The chain combines TRBV23-1 with TRBJ2-2, with TRBD2 identical over 12 bases. TRBV23-1 is assigned to the ORF class and has an uncertain function. Trimming at V came to 2 bases and at J to 7 bases, leaving 5 bases not matched to a gene. This CDR3 comprises 16 residues. DNA of the CDR3: TGCGCCAGCAGTCAACCTCGACTAGCGGGAGACGGGGAGCTGTTTTTT. This sequence encodes CASSQPRLAGDGELFF.

This clonotype was seen many times. The J gene is TRBJ2-7, the V gene TRBV9; D is perhaps TRBD1 or TRBD2 (6 bases each). Trimming left V 0 bases short and J 0 bases short, with 13 bases between. Germline V lookup: CDR1 SGDLS, CDR2 YYNGEE. The CDR3 consists of 16 residues. The CDR3 DNA reads TGTGCCAGCAGCGTAGGTATGTCGGGGGCCTCCTACGAGCAGTACTTC. This sequence encodes CASSVGMSGASYEQYF.

There are many counts of this clonotype. The rearrangement joins TRBV3-2 to TRBJ2-1; the table names TRBD2, a call not compared with the DNA. TRBV3-2 is listed as a pseudogene. This CDR3 is built from 13 residues. This CDR3 is CARRGGRAGGEFF. As DNA, the CDR3 is TGTGCCAGAAGGGGCGGGAGGGCAGGTGGAGAGTTCTTC.

This clonotype was recorded at least ten times. V is TRBV9 and J is TRBJ2-2; maybe TRBD1 (5 bases). The CDR3 totals 14 residues. Looked up from germline, CDR1 is SGDLS and CDR2 is YYNGEE. V lost 4 bases, J lost 3 bases, and 10 bases lay in between. The DNA of the CDR3 is TGTGCCAGCAGCAACCAGGGTGACACCGGGGAGCTGTTTTTT. Translating it yields CASSNQGDTGELFF.

This clonotype was seen at least ten times. This sequence joins TRBV9 and TRBJ2-7; tentatively, D is TRBD2 (5 bases). V was shortened by 0 bases and J by 2 bases, with 12 bases between the two germline ends. This CDR3 comprises 15 residues. CDR1 SGDLS and CDR2 YYNGEE come from the germline V gene. CDR3 in amino acids: CASSVGAELTYEQYF. CDR3 in DNA: TGTGCCAGCAGCGTAGGAGCGGAATTAACCTACGAGCAGTACTTC.

This clonotype appeared many times. The genes are TRBV9 and TRBJ1-2; 8 bases agree with TRBD1. The V gene end was trimmed by 0 bases and the J gene end by 4 bases; junction bases not matched to a gene: 2. The germline gives CDR1 SGDLS, CDR2 YYNGEE. The CDR3 has 14 residues. The CDR3 DNA follows: TGTGCCAGCAGCGTAGCCCAGGGGGCCTATGGCTACACCTTC. It is translated as CASSVAQGAYGYTF.

Ten or more counts support this clonotype. The chain is built from TRBV9 and TRBJ2-5; unclear D gene. Trimming removed 0 bases from V and 4 bases from J, with 13 bases in between. This CDR3 is built from 15 residues. Germline-derived CDR1 and CDR2 are SGDLS and YYNGEE. In DNA form, the CDR3 reads TGTGCCAGCAGCGTAGTGGGGAATCGAGGAGAGACCCAGTACTTC. Translation gives CASSVVGNRGETQYF.

This clonotype was found many times. The V gene is TRBV9, the J gene TRBJ2-3; 12 positions match TRBD2. This CDR3 region has 18 residues. Germline-derived CDR1 and CDR2 are SGDLS and YYNGEE. V dropped 4 bases and J dropped 2; count of bases not matched to a gene: 11. The CDR3, as DNA: TGTGCCAGCAGCCCGACTAGCGGGAGAGGAGGGCTCACAGATACGCAGTATTTT. It codes for CASSPTSGRGGLTDTQYF.

The sample holds many counts of this clonotype. The rearrangement joins TRBV9 to TRBJ2-5; 8 bases fit TRBD2. The length of the CDR3 is 14 residues. Germline trimming cut 5 bases from V and 5 bases from J; bases unmatched to any gene: 8. The germline V gene has CDR1 SGDLS and CDR2 YYNGEE. In nucleotides, the CDR3 is TGTGCCAGCAGTAGCGGGGAAGCCCGGGAGACCCAGTACTTC. It translates to CASSSGEARETQYF.